This TCR beta chain emerged from a study of OX40 agonist ivuxolimab in advanced cancers. Clones were sequenced by immunoSEQ multiplex PCR, and TCRdb holds only the in-frame ones, with some missing. The table includes 20,000 or so clones, approximately 79% detected once. The CDR3 length is 16 residues. V lost 4 bases and J lost 3; bases outside the gene matches: 8. The germline gives CDR1 SGHVS, CDR2 FQNEAQ. The rearrangement links TRBV7-8 to TRBJ1-4, with TRBD1 matching over 7 bases. The sequence was collected from an adult with an advanced solid tumor such as melanoma, head and neck, liver or kidney cancer. This sample comprised CD4+ or CD8+ T cells sorted from blood, obtained in a trial of the OX40 agonist ivuxolimab. The CDR3 sequence: CASSSWRQGSNEKLFF. CDR3 nucleotides: TGTGCCAGCAGCTCCTGGCGACAGGGTTCTAATGAAAAACTGTTTTTT.